This entry describes one T cell receptor beta chain. The data stem from a study of blood T cell repertoires in COVID-19. Study-wide background: There were acute and convalescent COVID-19 samples, and they came from the United States, Italy and Spain.

The CDR3 sequence is 17 residues long. Germline assignment: CDR1 SNHLY and CDR2 FYNNEI. J was trimmed by 7 bases and V by 6 bases; bases with no gene match: 13. Original data processing: For nucleated cells, counts were estimated from reference gene primer amplification. Sequencing used immunoSEQ multiplex PCR; TCRdb keeps in-frame clones, though not all of them. Clone size and V and J calls were adopted from that table, with D and trimming inferred from the DNA. This sample carries fewer than 120,000 clones, less than 85% of them seen once, and the ten largest clones take roughly 3.8%. The chain employs TRBV2 and TRBJ2-1; 12 bases line up with TRBD2. The origin of this receptor is a woman aged 80 or over with acute or convalescent COVID-19. Sequencing input: peripheral blood. The CDR3 sequence: CASRKDLAGGPHNEQFF. The CDR3, as DNA: TGTGCCAGCAGAAAGGATCTAGCGGGAGGGCCGCATAATGAGCAGTTCTTC. The full variable domain, completed using reference TRBV2 and TRBJ2-1, is EPEVTQTPSHQVTQMGQEVILRCVPISNHLYFYWYRQILGQKVEFLVSFYNNEISEKSEIFDDQFSVERPDGSNFTLKIRSTKLEDSAMYFCASRKDLAGGPHNEQFFGPGTRLTVL.